The 3 T cell receptor beta chains listed next were all sequenced from one sample in a study of blood T cell repertoires in COVID-19. The table came from immunoSEQ multiplex PCR; TCRdb's copy has only in-frame clones and leaves some out. The sample has around 310,000 clones; around 89% are singletons. Sequenced: peripheral blood. Every receptor here comes from an older woman with acute or convalescent COVID-19.

As regards this clone: This could be a read error, since a much larger clone is one nucleotide away. This chain connects TRBV2 to TRBJ2-6; possibly TRBD1 for D (6 bases). Germline V gene sequence: CDR1 SNHLY, CDR2 FYNNEI. Trimming removed 5 bases from V and 1 base from J, with 6 bases in between. CDR3 size: 14 residues. The CDR3 region has the DNA TGTGCCAGCAGTACAGGGTCTGGGGCCAACGTCCTGACTTTC. Translated: CASSTGSGANVLTF.

The chain recombines TRBV10-3 with TRBJ2-1; maybe TRBD2 (6 bases). The CDR3 has 15 residues. V dropped 4 bases and J dropped 0 bases, with 10 bases sitting between them. Germline CDR1 reads ENHRY; CDR2 reads SYGVKD. CDR3 loop: CAISGTTSSYNEQFF. The DNA for the CDR3 is TGTGCCATCAGTGGGACGACTAGCTCCTACAATGAGCAGTTCTTC.

This chain joins TRBV4-1 and TRBJ2-3, with a tentative D call TRBD2 (5 bases). V lost 1 base and J 2 bases, leaving 7 bases between the germline ends. The CDR3 contains 14 residues. Germline CDR1 and CDR2: MGHRA and YSYEKL. The CDR3 nucleotides read TGCGCCAGCAGCCAAGTCGGGAACACAGATACGCAGTATTTT. It codes for CASSQVGNTDTQYF.